The rows below give T cell receptor beta chains drawn from one sample of a study of OX40 agonist ivuxolimab in advanced cancers. Sequenced by immunoSEQ multiplex PCR; TCRdb stores in-frame clones only, minus some. Among roughly 77,000 clones listed, 70% to 85% were seen once. Material: CD4+ or CD8+ T cells sorted from blood, obtained in a trial of the OX40 agonist ivuxolimab. The receptors shown here come from an adult with an advanced solid tumor such as melanoma, head and neck, liver or kidney cancer. Both conserved end residues are part of each CDR3. A row's size may be missing; if present it is once, few, many or a size class.

J gene,clone size,V gene,CDR3 protein
TRBJ2-5,NA,TRBV6-1,CASSDQGVRHQYF
TRBJ2-7,NA,TRBV14,CASSRGLAGFHEQYF
TRBJ2-7,NA,TRBV28,CASSPPGLFSYEQYF
TRBJ2-3,NA,TRBV5-4,CASSLVARTDTQYF
TRBJ2-3,NA,TRBV4-3,CASSQELRASGGADTQYF
TRBJ1-3,NA,TRBV6-5,CASIDRSSGNTIYF
TRBJ2-7,NA,TRBV5-1,CASSFSGTETYEQYF
TRBJ2-2,once,TRBV6-5,CASSSPGRTTGELFF
TRBJ2-2,NA,TRBV28,CASSLPSGGNTGELFF
TRBJ1-5,few,TRBV19,CASSNSVGNNPTNQPQHF
TRBJ1-2,NA,TRBV28,CASSSQWNYGYTF
TRBJ2-1,few,TRBV4-1,CASSQETQGTPGNEQFF
TRBJ2-7,NA,TRBV5-4,CASSSGRWGGVYEQYF
TRBJ2-4,NA,TRBV10-1,CASSARTGLVLAKNIQYF
TRBJ2-1,NA,TRBV7-2,CASSLRGLARGNEQFF
TRBJ1-4,NA,TRBV4-1,CASSQDGVGTNEKLFF
TRBJ1-1,NA,TRBV19,CASSMGGVGRRKSEAFF
TRBJ2-7,NA,TRBV5-4,CASSLGSPTDSYEQYF
TRBJ1-5,NA,TRBV7-2,CASSFGAGNNQPQHF
TRBJ2-1,NA,TRBV10-3,CAISGSGDEQFF
TRBJ1-1,NA,TRBV7-3,CASSLEQGATEAFF
TRBJ2-5,NA,TRBV28,CASSSPRPIQETQYF
TRBJ2-2,NA,TRBV27,CASSPGTGAADTGELFF
TRBJ2-5,few,TRBV27,CASRGGFGASGIYETQYF
TRBJ2-1,NA,TRBV2,CASSGLAGGYNEQFF
TRBJ2-7,NA,TRBV28,CASSLAGASYEQYF
TRBJ2-1,few,TRBV7-9,CASSLLSHGGILFF
TRBJ2-6,NA,TRBV27,CASSLLRPAGLSGANVLTF
TRBJ2-1,once,TRBV14,CASSHRAHTSGGYNEQFF
TRBJ1-3,NA,TRBV9,CASSGDPFGNTIYF
TRBJ2-7,few,TRBV5-4,CASSDMGGSEQYF
TRBJ1-2,NA,TRBV7-2,CASSPGTVYGYTF
TRBJ2-7,NA,TRBV30,CAWDPSGGNNNEQYF
TRBJ2-1,NA,TRBV7-3,CASSPGLAGSNDEQFF
TRBJ2-5,NA,TRBV7-2,CASSSRLAEETQYF
TRBJ1-5,NA,TRBV6-5,CASSYTSGGDQPQHF
TRBJ2-6,NA,TRBV7-3,CASSLSRAGANVLTF
TRBJ1-1,NA,TRBV5-5,CASTRTGGLNTEAFF
TRBJ2-1,NA,TRBV18,CASSPQSGVEYNEQFF
TRBJ2-7,NA,TRBV21-1,CASTPYRDEQYF
TRBJ2-6,NA,TRBV11-3,CASSRRGQGAGANVLTF
TRBJ2-3,NA,TRBV28,CASSSMTGSTDTQYF
TRBJ2-1,NA,TRBV11-3,CASSPRGGLAGGPNNEQFF
TRBJ2-3,once,TRBV5-4,CASSTRLAGSTDTQYF
TRBJ1-1,few,TRBV7-2,CASSSGSTEAFF
TRBJ2-1,NA,TRBV5-4,CASSNPGQNHNEQFF
TRBJ1-3,NA,TRBV2,CASRPQTGGNTIYF
TRBJ2-7,NA,TRBV18,CASSPGQGGSYEQYF
TRBJ1-4,NA,TRBV18,CASSKARTVEEKLFF
TRBJ1-2,few,TRBV6-1,CASSEGQGGYGYTF
TRBJ2-5,few,TRBV25-1,CASSFQLEETQYF
TRBJ1-6,NA,TRBV30,CAWCQGSYNSPLHF
TRBJ2-7,once,TRBV6-5,CASSWGQTYEQYF
TRBJ2-3,NA,TRBV5-5,CASSFGTGGDTQYF